Below are 10 T cell receptor beta chains sequenced from a single sample in a study of T-cell memory formation after mild COVID-19. TCRdb processed the 5' RACE reads anew with MiXCR; each CDR3 protein has one entry. Of a few hundred thousand distinct CDR3 sequences listed, about 16% were seen once; the top ten hold about a fifth. Specimen: PBMCs or a T cell subset sorted from them (not recorded which). Receptor source: a man younger than 30 who had mild COVID-19 (a few samples of this study predate the infection). Cell type and time point are not known.

This clonotype was counted between two and nine times. The chain couples TRBV12-3 or TRBV12-4 to TRBJ1-1; D gene ambiguous. The germline V and J ends were trimmed by 5 bases and 1 base, with 14 bases remaining between them. The CDR3 loop spans 15 amino acids. The CDR3 is CASSLIWTGNTEAFF. DNA for the CDR3: TGTGCCAGCAGTCTCATATGGACGGGGAACACTGAAGCTTTCTTT.

Only a few counts were recorded for this clonotype. The rearrangement links TRBV19 to TRBJ2-1, with 12 bases fitting TRBD2. This CDR3 contains 18 residues. The germline CDR1 and CDR2 sequences are LNHDA and SQIVND (reference sequence). V shed 2 bases, J shed 0 bases, and the junction held 5 bases outside the gene matches. CDR3 region: CASSIRASGGASYNEQFF. CDR3 nucleotide sequence: TGTGCCAGTAGTATACGGGCTAGCGGGGGGGCCTCCTACAATGAGCAGTTCTTC.

The V and J genes are TRBV15 and TRBJ1-2, with TRBD1 matching 9 bases. The CDR3 extends over 17 amino acids. The J segment lost 4 bases and the V segment lost 6 bases, leaving 15 bases of the junction unmatched. Germline CDR1 reads LNHNV; CDR2 reads YYDKDF (reference sequence). CDR3 in DNA: TGTGCCACCAGTACCCGGACAGGGGACGCCCGGGGCTATGGCTACACCTTC. Protein product: CATSTRTGDARGYGYTF.

This clonotype has just a few counts. The chain is built from TRBV7-9 and TRBJ2-2, with D possibly being TRBD1 or TRBD2 (5 bases each). The CDR3 spans 15 residues. Between the trimmed V and J ends, which lost 3 bases and 2 bases, there was a span of 10 bases. Germline assignment: CDR1 SEHNR and CDR2 FQNEAQ (reference sequence). CDR3 sequence reads: CASSFRDGNTGELFF. In nucleotides, the CDR3 is TGTGCCAGCAGCTTTCGGGACGGAAACACCGGGGAGCTGTTTTTT.

V usage is TRBV20-1 and J usage is TRBJ2-7; perhaps TRBD1 as D (5 bases). The CDR3 loop spans 13 amino acids. Trimming pared 3 bases from V and 0 bases from J, leaving 9 bases between. In germline, CDR1 is DFQATT, CDR2 SNEGSKA (reference sequence). In DNA form, the CDR3 reads TGCAGTGCTAGGGGGCCCATCTCCTACGAGCAGTACTTC. Its translation: CSARGPISYEQYF.

The chain carries TRBV7-9 and TRBJ1-1, with 7 bases identical to TRBD1. The CDR3 has 17 amino acids. From germline, CDR1 is SEHNR and CDR2 FQNEAQ (reference sequence). Germline trimming cut 3 bases from V and 4 bases from J; bases unmatched to any gene: 14. CDR3: CASSFPDRRGWGTEAFF. CDR3 DNA: TGTGCCAGCAGCTTCCCGGACAGGAGGGGGTGGGGCACTGAAGCTTTCTTT. Full variable domain (missing parts from reference TRBV7-9 and TRBJ1-1): DTGVSQNPRHKITKRGQNVTFRCDPISEHNRLYWYRQTLGQGPEFLTYFQNEAQLEKSRLLSDRFSAERPKGSFSTLEIQRTEQGDSAMYLCASSFPDRRGWGTEAFFGQGTRLTVV.

The V call is TRBV7-9, the J call TRBJ1-3; D is ambiguous. This CDR3 comprises 15 residues. V lost 5 bases and J lost 0, with 11 bases in between. Germline values: CDR1 SEHNR, CDR2 FQNEAQ (reference sequence). CDR3 residues: CASSPPGYSGNTIYF. CDR3 sequence (DNA): TGTGCCAGCAGCCCCCCGGGCTACTCTGGAAACACCATATATTTT. The whole variable domain, filled in from reference TRBV7-9 and TRBJ1-3, reads DTGVSQNPRHKITKRGQNVTFRCDPISEHNRLYWYRQTLGQGPEFLTYFQNEAQLEKSRLLSDRFSAERPKGSFSTLEIQRTEQGDSAMYLCASSPPGYSGNTIYFGEGSWLTVV.

V gene TRBV5-5 combines with J gene TRBJ2-3; D is perhaps TRBD2 (5 bases). Trimming left V 2 bases short and J 4 bases short, with 14 bases between. Germline loops: CDR1 SGHKS, CDR2 YYEKEE (reference sequence). CDR3 length equals 15 residues. CDR3 DNA sequence: TGTGCCAGCAGCTTTCACGCGGGCGCACCAGATACGCAGTATTTT. Translation: CASSFHAGAPDTQYF.

The chain employs TRBV10-1 and TRBJ1-2; 7 bases align to TRBD1. Germline CDR1 reads WNHNN; CDR2 reads SYGVQD (reference sequence). The CDR3 has 16 amino acids. V dropped 8 bases and J dropped 8; count of bases not matched to a gene: 20. CDR3 DNA: TGCGCCAGCCGGACCAGCATCGACAGGGAGGTTGAGGGCTACACCTTC. It specifies CASRTSIDREVEGYTF.

In this sample, this clonotype turned up a few times. This chain connects TRBV4-2 to TRBJ1-1; D uncertain. The CDR3 consists of 12 residues. V was clipped by 0 bases and J by 8 bases, with 7 bases between them. Germline lookup yields CDR1 LGHNA and CDR2 YNFKEQ. For the CDR3, the DNA is TGTGCCAGCAGCCAAGACCTCACAGAAGCTTTCTTT. Amino acids: CASSQDLTEAFF.